These 19 T cell receptor beta chains originate from one sample sequenced in a study of cytomegalovirus exposure and HLA in healthy donors. The PCR made use of 60 Vbeta and 13 Jbeta primers. TCRdb keeps only in-frame clones here, not all; method: immunoSEQ multiplex PCR. The data show 100,000 to 150,000 clones, around 87% seen once. Sequencing used PBMCs. The receptors shown here come from a woman in her twenties or thirties in good health and CMV-seronegative.

As for this clone: Lacking the conserved final phenylalanine or tryptophan, this CDR3 likely reflects a read error. This chain uses TRBV29-1 with TRBJ2-7; D unresolved. The CDR3 loop spans 12 amino acids. Germline V gene sequence: CDR1 SQVTM, CDR2 ANQGSEA. Trimming shortened V by 0 bases and J by 4 bases, and 7 bases separated the two germline ends. The DNA of the CDR3 is TGCAGCGTTGAAGAGGGCAAATACGAGCAGTACCTC. It specifies CSVEEGKYEQYL.

The V and J genes are TRBV7-9 and TRBJ1-2; 9 bases are shared with TRBD1. V lost 3 bases, J lost 7 bases, and 12 bases stayed unmatched. The CDR3 runs 16 residues. Germline CDR1 and CDR2: SEHNR and FQNEAQ (reference sequence). CDR3 residues: CASSFNIRDRDPGYTF. The CDR3 coding sequence is TGTGCCAGCAGCTTTAATATAAGGGACAGGGACCCTGGCTACACCTTC.

This clone was counted once. This chain connects TRBV18 to TRBJ2-1, with 7 bases fitting TRBD1. CDR3 length equals 13 residues. After removal of 5 bases from V and 7 bases from J, the junction contained 5 bases not matched to a gene. The germline gives CDR1 KGHSH, CDR2 LQKENI. Here the CDR3 reads CASSSDRKNEQFF. In DNA, the CDR3 is TGTGCCAGCTCATCGGACAGGAAAAATGAGCAGTTCTTC.

This clone was detected only once. V and J are TRBV4-3 and TRBJ2-7; a possible D gene is TRBD2 (7 bases). Germline lookup yields CDR1 LGHNA and CDR2 YSLEER. V was trimmed by 0 bases and J by 6 bases, leaving 9 bases between them. The CDR3 length is 13 residues. The CDR3 sequence: CASSQEAGAEQYF. The CDR3, as DNA: TGCGCCAGCAGCCAAGAGGCGGGGGCCGAGCAGTACTTC.

As for this clone: The junction differs from germline at one of its ends, possibly a read error. V is TRBV7-3 and J is TRBJ2-2, with D possibly TRBD1 on 6 matching bases. This CDR3 has 16 amino acids. The V gene's germline CDR1 is SGHTA and CDR2 FQGTGA. In DNA form, the CDR3 reads TGTGCCAGCAGCCTAACCCTCTCGACAGGAGAAGGGGAGCTGTTTTTT. Translated, it gives CASSLTLSTGEGELFF.

This chain links TRBV5-8 with TRBJ1-1; 7 bases align to TRBD1. Trimming took 4 bases from V and 4 from J; bases not matched to a gene: 4. CDR3 length equals 13 residues. CDR1 is SGHTS, CDR2 YDEGEE, per germline. The CDR3 sequence: CASSATGITEAFF. The DNA of the CDR3 is TGTGCCAGCAGCGCGACAGGGATCACTGAAGCTTTCTTT.

V usage is TRBV15 and J usage is TRBJ1-2; D gene unclear. The CDR3 runs to 13 residues. CDR1 is LNHNV, CDR2 YYDKDF, per germline (reference sequence). The ends were cut back, 0 bases at V and 3 bases at J, with 5 bases in the middle. CDR3 sequence: CATSRDIDYGYTF. CDR3 nucleotides: TGTGCCACCAGCAGAGATATAGACTATGGCTACACCTTC.

The rearrangement links TRBV7-2 to TRBJ1-5; D may be TRBD1 (6 bases). CDR1 SGHTA and CDR2 FQGNSA come from the germline V gene. The V and J ends lost 4 bases and 5 bases respectively, with 9 bases between them. The length of the CDR3 is 13 residues. CDR3 sequence: CASSSNRDQPQHF. DNA for the CDR3: TGTGCCAGCAGCTCCAACAGGGATCAGCCCCAGCATTTT.

CDR3 amino acids: CASSIDWTSYNEQFF. The CDR3 DNA follows: TGTGCCAGTAGTATTGACTGGACTAGCTACAATGAGCAGTTCTTC. The V call is TRBV19, the J call TRBJ2-1, with 7 bases fitting TRBD2. This CDR3 is 15 amino acids long. V lost 3 bases to trimming and J lost 3 bases; unmatched junction nucleotides: 5. Germline V lookup: CDR1 LNHDA, CDR2 SQIVND (reference sequence). The full variable domain, completed using reference TRBV19 and TRBJ2-1, is DGGITQSPKYLFRKEGQNVTLSCEQNLNHDAMYWYRQDPGQGLRLIYYSQIVNDFQKGDIAEGYSVSREKKESFPLTVTSAQKNPTAFYLCASSIDWTSYNEQFFGPGTRLTVL.

The V and J genes are TRBV19 and TRBJ1-2; TRBD1 matches 8 bases. The germline V gene encodes CDR1 LNHDA and CDR2 SQIVND (reference sequence). The V segment lost 7 bases and the J segment 1 base; nucleotides outside the gene matches: 5. CDR3 length equals 14 residues. CDR3 DNA sequence: TGTGCCAGTACCCGGACAGGGCATAACTATGGCTACACCTTC. Residues: CASTRTGHNYGYTF.

The genes are TRBV28 and TRBJ2-7; D is perhaps TRBD2 (7 bases). Germline values: CDR1 MDHEN, CDR2 SYDVKM. Trimming removed 5 bases from V and 3 bases from J, with 23 bases in between. The CDR3 has 17 amino acids. Here the CDR3 reads CASSPHFFRGGDYEQYF. In DNA, the CDR3 is TGTGCCAGCAGTCCCCATTTCTTCAGAGGGGGGGACTACGAGCAGTACTTC.

This clone showed up many times. This chain uses TRBV4-1 with TRBJ2-1, with D perhaps TRBD2 (5 bases). The germline gives CDR1 MGHRA, CDR2 YSYEKL. Trimming cost V 3 bases and J 1 base, with 10 bases left between them. CDR3 length: 15 residues. The CDR3 reads CASSQDGESYNEQFF. DNA for the CDR3: TGCGCCAGCAGCCAGGATGGGGAGTCCTACAATGAGCAGTTCTTC.

This clone was detected only once. This chain uses TRBV28 with TRBJ2-3; 8 bases align to TRBD2. This CDR3 comprises 15 residues. CDR1 MDHEN and CDR2 SYDVKM come from the germline V gene. V trimming: 4 bases; J trimming: 2 bases; junction bases outside the gene matches: 5. The CDR3 DNA sequence: TGTGCCAGCAGTTCCCCGGGGGGGACCACAGATACGCAGTATTTT. The encoded protein is CASSSPGGTTDTQYF.

The chain carries TRBV7-2 and TRBJ2-3, with 7 bases lining up with TRBD2. The V gene end was trimmed by 4 bases and the J gene end by 7 bases; junction bases not matched to a gene: 2. This CDR3 is 12 amino acids long. Looked up from germline, CDR1 is SGHTA and CDR2 is FQGNSA. CDR3 in DNA: TGTGCCAGCAGCTCGGGGGGAAATACGCAGTATTTT. Its protein product is CASSSGGNTQYF.

The genes are TRBV7-9 and TRBJ2-1; 10 bases align to TRBD2. CDR1 is SEHNR, CDR2 FQNEAQ, per germline (reference sequence). V shed 2 bases, J shed 15 bases, and the junction held 7 bases outside the gene matches. The CDR3 covers 13 residues. This CDR3 is CASSLSEREGRFF. In nucleotides, the CDR3 is TGTGCCAGCAGCTTATCTGAGCGGGAGGGCCGGTTCTTC.

This chain connects TRBV18 to TRBJ1-1; D unresolved. The CDR3 consists of 13 residues. Germline CDR1 reads KGHSH; CDR2 reads LQKENI. V gave up 0 bases and J gave up 5 bases, with 7 bases separating them. CDR3 coding DNA: TGTGCCAGCTCACCACCTGCCAGGACTGAAGCTTTCTTT. It codes for CASSPPARTEAFF. The variable domain in full, with the rest retrieved from reference TRBV18 and TRBJ1-1, is NAGVMQNPRHLVRRRGQEARLRCSPMKGHSHVYWYRQLPEEGLKFMVYLQKENIIDESGMPKERFSAEFPKEGPSILRIQQVVRGDSAAYFCASSPPARTEAFFGQGTRLTVV.

This clone was recorded once. The chain links TRBV9 to TRBJ2-2; D is uncertain. This CDR3 is 14 amino acids long. Trimming stripped 0 bases from V and 2 bases from J, with 5 bases between. Germline V gives CDR1 SGDLS, CDR2 YYNGEE. The CDR3 DNA reads as TGTGCCAGCAGCGTAGGGCCTAACACCGGGGAGCTGTTTTTT. It encodes CASSVGPNTGELFF.

This clone has just one count. The gene calls are TRBV4-2 and TRBJ2-7, with D tentatively TRBD1 (6 bases). This CDR3 contains 13 residues. The V end was cut by 4 bases, the J end by 5 bases, with 12 bases between. Germline-derived CDR1 and CDR2 are LGHNA and YNFKEQ. CDR3 region: CASSLGGVDEQYF. CDR3 nucleotides: TGTGCCAGCAGCCTTGGGGGCGTGGACGAGCAGTACTTC.

CDR3 region: CASSLVWDRDGYTF. The CDR3 coding sequence is TGTGCCAGCAGCTTAGTGTGGGACAGGGATGGCTACACCTTC. The V gene is TRBV7-8, the J gene TRBJ1-2; 9 positions match TRBD1. V dropped 1 base and J dropped 6; count of bases not matched to a gene: 3. The CDR3 length is 14 residues. CDR1 is SGHVS and CDR2 is FQNEAQ in the germline V gene.